This TCR beta chain came from a study of T cells in Graves' hyperthyroidism and ophthalmopathy. Study summary: Initial diagnosis, before any treatment, was when peripheral blood was collected.

RNA transcripts gave rise to amplified TCR beta CDR3 regions. During a first-round RT-PCR of the TCR CDR3, the HTBI primer set was used. One entry per CDR3 protein, called by TCRdb with MiXCR from the multiplex PCR reads. The data contain a few hundred thousand distinct CDR3 sequences, approximately 15% of them seen just once; the ten biggest clones take up less than 20%. The source is a woman under 30 with Graves' hyperthyroidism. Input material: blood.

This CDR3 is CASSRPGLDTQYF. Here the CDR3 DNA reads TGTGCCAGCAGCCGGCCGGGTTTGGATACGCAGTATTTT. The chain recombines TRBV3-1 with TRBJ2-3; D unresolved. CDR3 length: 13 residues. Per germline, CDR1 LGHDT and CDR2 YNNKEL (reference sequence). V lost 4 bases and J 6 bases, leaving 11 bases between the germline ends.